This record covers a single T cell receptor (beta chain). Profiling relied on immunoSEQ multiplex PCR, and the TCRdb table lists in-frame clones only, not all of them. The sample lists approximately 400,000 clones; around 83% were seen once. This CDR3 contains 13 residues. V was clipped by 7 bases and J by 4 bases, with 16 bases between them. In germline, CDR1 is GTSNPN, CDR2 SVGIG (reference sequence). The age range of participants was 18 to 89 years, with residence in some 25 US areas. Recovered Cohort 3 donors showed two negative PCRs, clearance, or symptom resolution. The sample comes from a study of blood T cell repertoires in COVID-19.

Sequencing used PBMCs or T cells enriched from blood (not recorded which). The chain uses TRBV30 and TRBJ1-2; TRBD1 might be the D (6 bases). The origin of this receptor is a woman in her forties or fifties who had recovered from COVID-19. CDR3 sequence reads: CALNTGTSYGYTF. CDR3 nucleotides: TGTGCCTTAAACACAGGGACCTCCTATGGCTACACCTTC.